The 8 T cell receptor beta chains below come from one sample, sequenced in a study of blood T cell repertoires in COVID-19. Here immunoSEQ multiplex PCR was the method, and the copy in TCRdb shows in-frame clones only, minus some. The table lists about 240,000 clones, 80% to 85% of them singletons. Sequencing input: peripheral blood. Receptor source: a young woman with acute or convalescent COVID-19.

This clone was seen only once. The gene calls are TRBV27 and TRBJ2-7; 7 bases fit TRBD1. J gave up 1 base and V 4 bases, and 7 bases lay outside the gene matches. This CDR3 is built from 15 residues. Germline V gives CDR1 MNHEY, CDR2 SMNVEV (reference sequence). The CDR3 nucleotides are TGTGCCAGCAGTTCCCCGGGGACAGTGTCCTACGAGCAGTACTTC. It specifies CASSSPGTVSYEQYF.

The chain is built from TRBV27 and TRBJ2-7; TRBD2 agrees at 9 bases. Germline-derived CDR1 and CDR2 are MNHEY and SMNVEV (reference sequence). V shed 3 bases, J shed 3 bases, and the junction held 3 bases outside the gene matches. The CDR3 covers 14 residues. This CDR3 is CASSLTSGYYEQYF. The CDR3 coding sequence is TGTGCCAGCAGTTTGACTAGCGGTTACTACGAGCAGTACTTC.

The chain combines TRBV5-4 with TRBJ1-5, with unresolved D. Germline loops: CDR1 SGHNT, CDR2 YYREEE (reference sequence). CDR3 length: 14 amino acids. V was trimmed by 4 bases and J by 1 base, leaving 9 bases between them. CDR3 in DNA: TGTGCCAGCAGCCTAACGGGGAGCAATCAGCCCCAGCATTTT. Translated: CASSLTGSNQPQHF.

The chain carries TRBV4-3 and TRBJ2-7, with TRBD1 matching over 7 bases. Germline V gene lookup returns CDR1 LGHNA and CDR2 YSLEER. There are 16 residues in the CDR3. V shed 1 base and J 7 bases; nucleotides not matched to a gene: 13. In DNA, the CDR3 is TGCGCCAGCAGCCAAGTAACAGGGGTCCCAGGGGGAGAGCAGTACTTC. Translation: CASSQVTGVPGGEQYF.

The chain carries TRBV28 and TRBJ1-3; 8 bases align to TRBD1. J lost 0 bases, V lost 3 bases, and 1 base had no gene match. The CDR3 sequence is 15 residues long. Germline loops: CDR1 MDHEN, CDR2 SYDVKM. CDR3 DNA sequence: TGTGCCAGCAGTTTGGGACAGGACTCTGGAAACACCATATATTTT. Its translation: CASSLGQDSGNTIYF. Full variable domain (outside the CDR3, taken from reference TRBV28 and TRBJ1-3): DVKVTQSSRYLVKRTGEKVFLECVQDMDHENMFWYRQDPGLGLRLIYFSYDVKMKEKGDIPEGYSVSREKKERFSLILESASTNQTSMYLCASSLGQDSGNTIYFGEGSWLTVV.

The chain couples TRBV7-9 to TRBJ1-3; D ambiguous. This CDR3 has 16 residues. Germline V gene data show CDR1 as SEHNR and CDR2 as FQNEAQ (reference sequence). Between the trimmed V and J ends, which lost 1 base and 1 base, there was a span of 11 bases. The CDR3 protein is CASSLGGQSSGNTIYF. Written as DNA, the CDR3 is TGTGCCAGCAGCTTAGGCGGGCAGTCTTCTGGAAACACCATATATTTT. Together with reference TRBV7-9 and TRBJ1-3, the CDR3 gives the full variable domain: DTGVSQNPRHKITKRGQNVTFRCDPISEHNRLYWYRQTLGQGPEFLTYFQNEAQLEKSRLLSDRFSAERPKGSFSTLEIQRTEQGDSAMYLCASSLGGQSSGNTIYFGEGSWLTVV.

This chain links TRBV11-2 with TRBJ2-5; D is perhaps TRBD1 (6 bases). Trimming removed 1 base from V and 4 bases from J, with 10 bases in between. The CDR3 contains 14 residues. Germline CDR1 SGHAT, CDR2 FQNNGV. The chain's CDR3 is CASSLGVRGETQYF. The DNA of the CDR3 is TGTGCCAGCAGCTTAGGTGTCAGGGGAGAGACCCAGTACTTC.

The rearrangement links TRBV28 to TRBJ1-1, with TRBD1 matching over 8 bases. The germline gives CDR1 MDHEN, CDR2 SYDVKM. This CDR3 region has 15 residues. Losses at the gene ends were 5 bases for V and 4 bases for J; bases not matched to a gene: 9. The CDR3 bases are TGTGCCAGCAGTGTCACAGGGGGTGATAGCACTGAAGCTTTCTTT. The encoded protein is CASSVTGGDSTEAFF.